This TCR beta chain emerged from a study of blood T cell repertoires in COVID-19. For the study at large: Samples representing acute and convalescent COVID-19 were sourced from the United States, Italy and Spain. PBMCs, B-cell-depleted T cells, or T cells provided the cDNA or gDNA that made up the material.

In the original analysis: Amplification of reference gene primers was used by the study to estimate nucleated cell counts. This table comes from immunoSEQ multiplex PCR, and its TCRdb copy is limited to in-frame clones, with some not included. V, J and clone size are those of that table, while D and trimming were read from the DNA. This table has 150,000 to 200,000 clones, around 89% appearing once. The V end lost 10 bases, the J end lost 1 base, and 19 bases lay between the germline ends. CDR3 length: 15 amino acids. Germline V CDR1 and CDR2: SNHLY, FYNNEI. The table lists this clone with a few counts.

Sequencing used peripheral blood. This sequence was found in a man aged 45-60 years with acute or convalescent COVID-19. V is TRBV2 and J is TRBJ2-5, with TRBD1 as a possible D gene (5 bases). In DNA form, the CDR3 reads TGTGCCACCTCGGCTTTTACAGGTGCCCAAGAGACCCAGTACTTC. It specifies CATSAFTGAQETQYF.